This T cell receptor (beta chain) was recorded in a study of T cell responses to AZD1222 COVID-19 vaccine. Study-level points and caveats: In a largely white British group with more females than males, clonal diversity was possibly underestimated.

Remarks on this clone: The target antigen is unknown.

Here immunoSEQ multiplex PCR was the method, and the copy in TCRdb shows in-frame clones only, minus some. The sample records around 200,000 clones, roughly 93% being singletons. This specimen was peripheral blood, taken on day 0 of AZD1222 vaccination. The receptor was derived from an adult in good health.

CDR3 bases: TGTGCCAGCAGCCCCATAGGTGGTGAGCAGTTCTTC. Protein: CASSPIGGEQFF. This chain uses TRBV5-4 with TRBJ2-1; D gene uncertain. Trimming stripped 4 bases from V and 9 bases from J, with 11 bases between. Looked up from germline, CDR1 is SGHNT and CDR2 is YYREEE (reference sequence). The CDR3 consists of 12 residues.